This is a list of T cell receptor beta chains from one sample in a study of shared clonotypes between healthy human individuals. TCRdb keeps only in-frame clones here, not all; method: immunoSEQ multiplex PCR. Of about 480,000 clones in the sample, about four fifths are singletons; the top ten hold 10% to 15%. Sequenced sample: PBMCs. The receptors originated from a middle-aged woman in good health. Some clones in this sample may be carry-over from other donors' samples. The CDR3 runs from the conserved cysteine through the conserved F or W. D genes are given only for firm matches. Clone size is not always given. Where it is, it says once, few, many or a class for expanded clones.

v_call: TRBV5-5
j_call: TRBJ1-1
clone_size: -
d_call: -
cdr3_nt: TGTGCCAGCAGCCTAACCACAGGGCTCGGTACTGAAGCTTTCTTT
cdr3_aa: CASSLTTGLGTEAFF

v_call: TRBV9
j_call: TRBJ2-5
clone_size: -
d_call: -
cdr3_nt: TGTGCCAGCAGCACCCCCGGGGAGACCCAGTACTTC
cdr3_aa: CASSTPGETQYF

v_call: TRBV10-1
j_call: TRBJ2-7
clone_size: many
d_call: -
cdr3_nt: TGCGCCAGCAGTGAGTATCCGGACACGAACTCCTACGAGCAGTACTTC
cdr3_aa: CASSEYPDTNSYEQYF

v_call: TRBV19
j_call: TRBJ1-5
clone_size: -
d_call: -
cdr3_nt: TGTGCCAGTAGTCCTCACGATGGAACTTATAGCAATCAGCCCCAGCATTTT
cdr3_aa: CASSPHDGTYSNQPQHF

v_call: TRBV7-2
j_call: TRBJ2-6
clone_size: once
d_call: TRBD1
cdr3_nt: TGTGCCAGCAGCTTAGCGGGCCTAAGTAGACAGGGTTGGGCCAACGTCCTGACTTTC
cdr3_aa: CASSLAGLSRQGWANVLTF

v_call: TRBV2
j_call: TRBJ2-5
clone_size: -
d_call: -
cdr3_nt: TGTGCCAGCAGGCCTCAGACAGGACCGGGGGAGACCCAGTACTTC
cdr3_aa: CASRPQTGPGETQYF

v_call: TRBV5-1
j_call: TRBJ2-7
clone_size: -
d_call: -
cdr3_nt: TGCGCCAGCACCCCCGCCGGGGCAAGATACGAGCAGTACTTC
cdr3_aa: CASTPAGARYEQYF

v_call: TRBV2
j_call: TRBJ2-7
clone_size: -
d_call: -
cdr3_nt: TGTGCCAGCAGTGAACAGGGCCTAAGCTCCTACGAGCAGTACTTC
cdr3_aa: CASSEQGLSSYEQYF

v_call: TRBV5-1
j_call: TRBJ2-1
clone_size: -
d_call: -
cdr3_nt: TGCGCCAGCAGCCAAGGGACGGTTTACAATGAGCAGTTCTTC
cdr3_aa: CASSQGTVYNEQFF

v_call: TRBV7-6
j_call: TRBJ1-5
clone_size: -
d_call: -
cdr3_nt: TGTGCCAGCAGCTTCCCCTCAGGGCCCCAGCATTTT
cdr3_aa: CASSFPSGPQHF

v_call: TRBV30
j_call: TRBJ1-1
clone_size: -
d_call: -
cdr3_nt: TGTGCCTGGAGGCCACAGGTAACTGAAGCTTTCTTT
cdr3_aa: CAWRPQVTEAFF

v_call: TRBV7-9
j_call: TRBJ2-2
clone_size: -
d_call: TRBD2
cdr3_nt: TGTGCCAGCAGCGCGAGACTAGCGGGAGGCACGAACACCGGGGAGCTGTTTTTT
cdr3_aa: CASSARLAGGTNTGELFF

v_call: TRBV2
j_call: TRBJ1-1
clone_size: -
d_call: TRBD1
cdr3_nt: TGTGCCCGCCGACAGGGGCCTATGAACACTGAAGCTTTCTTT
cdr3_aa: CARRQGPMNTEAFF

v_call: TRBV6-6
j_call: TRBJ1-1
clone_size: -
d_call: -
cdr3_nt: TGTGCCAGCAGTTACACAGGCCAAGTGAGAGCTTTCTTT
cdr3_aa: CASSYTGQVRAFF

v_call: TRBV6-1
j_call: TRBJ1-5
clone_size: -
d_call: -
cdr3_nt: TGTGCCAGCAACACAGATAGCAATCAGCCCCAGCATTTT
cdr3_aa: CASNTDSNQPQHF

v_call: TRBV5-1
j_call: TRBJ2-5
clone_size: -
d_call: -
cdr3_nt: TGCGCCAGCAGCGGGGGGACAGTTCAAGAGACCCAGTACTTC
cdr3_aa: CASSGGTVQETQYF

v_call: TRBV28
j_call: TRBJ1-4
clone_size: -
d_call: -
cdr3_nt: TGTGCCAGCAGTGGGGGGGCTAATGAAAAACTGTTTTTT
cdr3_aa: CASSGGANEKLFF

v_call: TRBV18
j_call: TRBJ1-4
clone_size: -
d_call: TRBD1
cdr3_nt: TGTGCCAGCTCTCATGGTACAGGGGGATCCGTTGAAAAACTGTTTTTT
cdr3_aa: CASSHGTGGSVEKLFF

v_call: TRBV7-3
j_call: TRBJ2-1
clone_size: -
d_call: TRBD2
cdr3_nt: TGTGCCAGCAGCTTAGGTTTCGGGGGGACTAGCGACGATGAGCAGTTCTTC
cdr3_aa: CASSLGFGGTSDDEQFF

v_call: TRBV5-1
j_call: TRBJ2-7
clone_size: -
d_call: -
cdr3_nt: TGCGCCAGCAGCTTGGGCTACCCCTACGAGCAGTACTTC
cdr3_aa: CASSLGYPYEQYF

v_call: TRBV7-8
j_call: TRBJ2-3
clone_size: -
d_call: -
cdr3_nt: TGTGCCAGCAGCCTAACTCAGGGTTCCACCGCAGATACGCAGTATTTT
cdr3_aa: CASSLTQGSTADTQYF

v_call: TRBV7-9
j_call: TRBJ1-5
clone_size: -
d_call: TRBD1
cdr3_nt: TGTGCCAGCAGCTTAGTGTTTGGGGATACAGGGGGACAGCCCCAGCATTTT
cdr3_aa: CASSLVFGDTGGQPQHF

v_call: TRBV5-4
j_call: TRBJ2-5
clone_size: -
d_call: TRBD1
cdr3_nt: TGTGCCAGCAGACTAAGGGGGCGTCAAGAGACCCAGTACTTC
cdr3_aa: CASRLRGRQETQYF

v_call: TRBV19
j_call: TRBJ2-2
clone_size: -
d_call: TRBD2
cdr3_nt: TGTGCCAGTAGGGGACTAGCGGACACCGGGGAGCTGTTTTTT
cdr3_aa: CASRGLADTGELFF

v_call: TRBV7-9
j_call: TRBJ1-1
clone_size: -
d_call: -
cdr3_nt: TGTGCCAGCAGCTTGACAGATTCCATCAACACTGAAGCTTTCTTT
cdr3_aa: CASSLTDSINTEAFF

v_call: TRBV14
j_call: TRBJ2-1
clone_size: many
d_call: TRBD2
cdr3_nt: TGTGCCAGCAGCCAAGATTGGACTAGCGGGAACTACAATGAGCAGTTCTTC
cdr3_aa: CASSQDWTSGNYNEQFF

v_call: TRBV5-8
j_call: TRBJ1-5
clone_size: -
d_call: -
cdr3_nt: TGTGCCAGCAGCCTCGGACAGCCTAATAGCAATCAGCCCCAGCATTTT
cdr3_aa: CASSLGQPNSNQPQHF

v_call: TRBV30
j_call: TRBJ2-7
clone_size: -
d_call: -
cdr3_nt: TGTGCCTGGAATGCTGGCAACTACGAGCAGTACTTC
cdr3_aa: CAWNAGNYEQYF

v_call: TRBV28
j_call: TRBJ1-2
clone_size: -
d_call: TRBD1
cdr3_nt: TGTGCCAGCAGTACACAGGGGGCGGGAAACTATGGCTACACCTTC
cdr3_aa: CASSTQGAGNYGYTF

v_call: TRBV27
j_call: TRBJ2-7
clone_size: -
d_call: TRBD1
cdr3_nt: TGTGCCAGCAGTTTCGGACAGGGCTACGAGCAGTACTTC
cdr3_aa: CASSFGQGYEQYF

v_call: TRBV29-1
j_call: TRBJ1-5
clone_size: -
d_call: -
cdr3_nt: TGCAGCGTTGGACCAGGCCTTAATCAGCCCCAGCATTTT
cdr3_aa: CSVGPGLNQPQHF

v_call: TRBV5-1
j_call: TRBJ2-1
clone_size: -
d_call: TRBD2
cdr3_nt: TGCGCCAGCAGTTTGGTACTAGCGGGAGCGGGGCAGTTCTTC
cdr3_aa: CASSLVLAGAGQFF

v_call: TRBV18
j_call: TRBJ2-7
clone_size: -
d_call: -
cdr3_nt: TGTGCCAGCTCACCACCATTCTCCTACGAGCAGTACTTC
cdr3_aa: CASSPPFSYEQYF

v_call: TRBV11-2
j_call: TRBJ2-3
clone_size: -
d_call: -
cdr3_nt: TGTGCCAGCAGCTCGGGGGCCGGGAGGTACACAGATACGCAGTATTTT
cdr3_aa: CASSSGAGRYTDTQYF

v_call: TRBV10-3
j_call: TRBJ1-6
clone_size: -
d_call: -
cdr3_nt: TGTGCCATCAGTGACCCAATGACCGGGACCAATTCACCCCTCCACTTT
cdr3_aa: CAISDPMTGTNSPLHF

v_call: TRBV7-2
j_call: TRBJ2-7
clone_size: -
d_call: -
cdr3_nt: TGTGCCAGCAGCTTAGCTCAGGGCCTGCAGTACTTC
cdr3_aa: CASSLAQGLQYF

v_call: TRBV19
j_call: TRBJ2-2
clone_size: once
d_call: -
cdr3_nt: TGTGCCAGTAGTCGACTCGGGGTAGCGGTAAACACCGGGGAGCTGTTTTTT
cdr3_aa: CASSRLGVAVNTGELFF

v_call: TRBV19
j_call: TRBJ2-4
clone_size: -
d_call: -
cdr3_nt: TGTGCCAGTAGTCAACTAAAAAACATTCAGTACTTC
cdr3_aa: CASSQLKNIQYF

v_call: TRBV4-2
j_call: TRBJ2-6
clone_size: -
d_call: TRBD1
cdr3_nt: TGTGCCAGCAGCCAAAGACAGGGGACTGGGGCCAACGTCCTGACTTTC
cdr3_aa: CASSQRQGTGANVLTF

v_call: TRBV6-6
j_call: TRBJ2-3
clone_size: -
d_call: -
cdr3_nt: TGTGCCAGCAGTTACAACACAGGGTGGAGCACAGATACGCAGTATTTT
cdr3_aa: CASSYNTGWSTDTQYF

v_call: TRBV10-3
j_call: TRBJ2-6
clone_size: -
d_call: -
cdr3_nt: TGTGCCATCAGTGATTTCGGACCTGGGGCCAACGTCCTGACTTTC
cdr3_aa: CAISDFGPGANVLTF

v_call: TRBV10-3
j_call: TRBJ1-1
clone_size: -
d_call: -
cdr3_nt: TGTGCCATCAGTGAGGGAAGGGGTGGGAACACTGAAGCTTTCTTT
cdr3_aa: CAISEGRGGNTEAFF

v_call: TRBV7-2
j_call: TRBJ1-4
clone_size: -
d_call: TRBD1
cdr3_nt: TGTGCCAGCAGCTTTGGCAGGGGGCAGAAACTGTTTTTT
cdr3_aa: CASSFGRGQKLFF

v_call: TRBV7-8
j_call: TRBJ2-2
clone_size: -
d_call: -
cdr3_nt: TGTGCCAGCAGCGCCAGCCTCGGAGGGAGTGGGACCGGGGAGCTGTTTTTT
cdr3_aa: CASSASLGGSGTGELFF

v_call: TRBV9
j_call: TRBJ2-1
clone_size: once
d_call: -
cdr3_nt: TGTGCCAGCAGCGTAGCTGGGGACCCCTACAATGAGCAGTTCTTC
cdr3_aa: CASSVAGDPYNEQFF

v_call: TRBV27
j_call: TRBJ1-1
clone_size: -
d_call: -
cdr3_nt: TGTGCCAGCAGTGCCAGGACAGAGAGTGCTTTCTTT
cdr3_aa: CASSARTESAFF

v_call: TRBV30
j_call: TRBJ2-7
clone_size: few
d_call: -
cdr3_nt: TGTGCCTGGAACCGGGCAGGGTTGTACGAGCAGTACTTC
cdr3_aa: CAWNRAGLYEQYF